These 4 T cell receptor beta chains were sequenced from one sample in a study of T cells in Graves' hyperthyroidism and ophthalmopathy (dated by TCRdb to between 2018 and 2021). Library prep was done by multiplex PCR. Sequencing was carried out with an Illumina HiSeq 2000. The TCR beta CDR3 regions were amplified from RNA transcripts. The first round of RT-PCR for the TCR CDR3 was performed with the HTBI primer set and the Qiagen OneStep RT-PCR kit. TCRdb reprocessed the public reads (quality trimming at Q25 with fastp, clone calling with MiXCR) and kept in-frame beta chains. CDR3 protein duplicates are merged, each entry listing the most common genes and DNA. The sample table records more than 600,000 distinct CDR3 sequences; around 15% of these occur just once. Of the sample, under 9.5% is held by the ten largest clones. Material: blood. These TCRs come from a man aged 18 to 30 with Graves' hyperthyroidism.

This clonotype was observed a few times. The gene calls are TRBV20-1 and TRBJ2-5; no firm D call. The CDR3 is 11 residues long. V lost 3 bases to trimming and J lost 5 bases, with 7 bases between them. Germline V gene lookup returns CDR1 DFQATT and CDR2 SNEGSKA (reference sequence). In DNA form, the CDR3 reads TGCAGTGCTAGTGCTCTGGAGACCCAGTACTTC. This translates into CSASALETQYF.

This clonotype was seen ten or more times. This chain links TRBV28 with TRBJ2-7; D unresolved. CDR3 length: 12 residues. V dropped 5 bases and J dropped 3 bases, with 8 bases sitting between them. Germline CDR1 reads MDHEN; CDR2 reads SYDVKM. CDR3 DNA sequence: TGTGCCAGCAGTCCCACATTCTACGAGCAGTACTTC. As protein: CASSPTFYEQYF.

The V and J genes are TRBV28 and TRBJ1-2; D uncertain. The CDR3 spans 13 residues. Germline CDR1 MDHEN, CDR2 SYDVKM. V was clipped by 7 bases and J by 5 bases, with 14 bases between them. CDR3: CASMSGSLYGYTF. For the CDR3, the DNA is TGTGCCAGCATGTCGGGCAGCTTATATGGCTACACCTTC.

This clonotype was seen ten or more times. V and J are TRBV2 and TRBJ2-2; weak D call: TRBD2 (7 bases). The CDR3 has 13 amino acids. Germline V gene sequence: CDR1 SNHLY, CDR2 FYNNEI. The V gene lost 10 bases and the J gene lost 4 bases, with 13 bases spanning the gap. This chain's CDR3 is CATNREGTGELFF. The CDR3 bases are TGTGCCACAAACAGGGAGGGCACCGGGGAGCTGTTTTTT. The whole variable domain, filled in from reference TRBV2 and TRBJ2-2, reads EPEVTQTPSHQVTQMGQEVILRCVPISNHLYFYWYRQILGQKVEFLVSFYNNEISEKSEIFDDQFSVERPDGSNFTLKIRSTKLEDSAMYFCATNREGTGELFFGEGSRLTVL.